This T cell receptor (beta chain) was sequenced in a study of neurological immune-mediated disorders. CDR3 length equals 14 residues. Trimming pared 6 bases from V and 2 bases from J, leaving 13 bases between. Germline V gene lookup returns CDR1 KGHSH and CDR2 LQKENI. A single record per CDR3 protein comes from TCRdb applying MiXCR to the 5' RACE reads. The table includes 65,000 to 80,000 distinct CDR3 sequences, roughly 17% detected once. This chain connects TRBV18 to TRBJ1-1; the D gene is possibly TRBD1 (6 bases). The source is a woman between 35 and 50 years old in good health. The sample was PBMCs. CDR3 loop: CASSRTERNTEAFF. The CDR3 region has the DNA TGTGCCAGCTCGAGGACAGAACGTAACACTGAAGCTTTCTTT.